This is a list of T cell receptor beta chains from one sample in a study of T-cell memory formation after mild COVID-19. TCRdb recomputed calls from the 5' RACE reads with MiXCR, one row per CDR3 protein. Here the sample spans more than 450,000 distinct CDR3 sequences, approximately 19% being singletons. The sample comprised PBMCs or a T cell subset sorted from them (not recorded which). The receptor set was obtained from an adult woman who had mild COVID-19 (a few samples of this study predate the infection). Cell type and time point are not known. CDR3s include the opening cysteine and the closing phenylalanine or tryptophan. A D gene is named only where the DNA matches it firmly. The size of a clone is reported for some rows only, either as once, few or many, or as a class for expanded clones.

CDR3 protein: CASSRVGGIGELFF; CDR3 DNA: TGTGCCAGCAGCCGGGTTGGAGGGATCGGGGAGCTGTTTTTT; clone size: .; V gene: TRBV5-6; J gene: TRBJ2-2; D gene: .
CDR3 protein: CASNKDGLGDEQFF; CDR3 DNA: TGTGCCAGCAACAAAGACGGACTTGGAGATGAGCAGTTCTTC; clone size: .; V gene: TRBV7-8; J gene: TRBJ2-1; D gene: .
CDR3 protein: CASSRLGPGELFF; CDR3 DNA: TGTGCCAGCAGCCGCCTGGGTCCCGGGGAGCTGTTTTTT; clone size: .; V gene: TRBV14; J gene: TRBJ2-2; D gene: .
CDR3 protein: CASSQDPDRAGQYF; CDR3 DNA: TGTGCCAGCAGCCAAGATCCGGACAGGGCAGGGCAGTACTTC; clone size: few; V gene: TRBV3-1; J gene: TRBJ2-7; D gene: TRBD1
CDR3 protein: CASSLRRGFSEAFF; CDR3 DNA: TGTGCCAGCAGCCTTAGGCGGGGGTTTTCTGAAGCTTTCTTT; clone size: .; V gene: TRBV27; J gene: TRBJ1-1; D gene: .
CDR3 protein: CASSWTSGLEYF; CDR3 DNA: TGTGCCAGCAGCTGGACTAGCGGCCTCGAGTACTTC; clone size: few; V gene: TRBV7-9; J gene: TRBJ2-7; D gene: TRBD2
CDR3 protein: CASSSEGGQQFF; CDR3 DNA: TGCGCCAGCAGCTCAGAGGGGGGACAGCAGTTCTTC; clone size: .; V gene: TRBV5-1; J gene: TRBJ2-1; D gene: .
CDR3 protein: CSASTDKAGGPPAKNIQYF; CDR3 DNA: TGCAGTGCTTCAACAGATAAAGCGGGAGGGCCCCCAGCCAAAAACATTCAGTACTTC; clone size: few; V gene: TRBV20-1; J gene: TRBJ2-4; D gene: TRBD2
CDR3 protein: CASSMFSGQGAYGYTF; CDR3 DNA: TGTGCCAGTAGTATGTTCTCGGGACAGGGGGCATATGGCTACACCTTC; clone size: .; V gene: TRBV19; J gene: TRBJ1-2; D gene: TRBD1
CDR3 protein: CASSYSVAFQPQHF; CDR3 DNA: TGTGCCAGCAGTTACTCCGTAGCGTTCCAGCCCCAGCATTTT; clone size: .; V gene: TRBV6-5; J gene: TRBJ1-5; D gene: .
CDR3 protein: CASSVLGTSGLNEQFF; CDR3 DNA: TGTGCCAGCAGTGTCCTCGGGACTAGCGGGCTCAATGAGCAGTTCTTC; clone size: few; V gene: TRBV5-6; J gene: TRBJ2-1; D gene: TRBD2
CDR3 protein: CAWGLGTGNEKLFF; CDR3 DNA: TGTGCCTGGGGCCTCGGAACGGGTAATGAAAAACTGTTTTTT; clone size: few; V gene: TRBV30; J gene: TRBJ1-4; D gene: .
CDR3 protein: CSARGPGLAGTHTQYF; CDR3 DNA: TGCAGTGCTAGAGGCCCGGGACTAGCGGGAACGCATACGCAGTATTTT; clone size: .; V gene: TRBV20-1; J gene: TRBJ2-3; D gene: TRBD2
CDR3 protein: CASSLGYRGGETQYF; CDR3 DNA: TGTGCCAGCAGCTTAGGGTACAGGGGAGGAGAGACCCAGTACTTC; clone size: few; V gene: TRBV13; J gene: TRBJ2-5; D gene: .
CDR3 protein: CASSSPRQGSTQYF; CDR3 DNA: TGTGCCAGCAGTTCCCCCCGACAGGGTTCGACCCAGTACTTC; clone size: .; V gene: TRBV27; J gene: TRBJ2-5; D gene: TRBD1
CDR3 protein: CASSSRQTSSYEQYF; CDR3 DNA: TGTGCCAGCAGCTCCAGACAGACGAGCTCCTACGAGCAGTACTTC; clone size: few; V gene: TRBV5-6; J gene: TRBJ2-7; D gene: .
CDR3 protein: CSVDGGTGYSYEQYF; CDR3 DNA: TGCAGCGTTGACGGGGGGACAGGTTACTCCTACGAGCAGTACTTC; clone size: .; V gene: TRBV29-1; J gene: TRBJ2-7; D gene: .
CDR3 protein: CASSQQGRGTQTQYF; CDR3 DNA: TGTGCCAGCAGCCAACAAGGCAGGGGGACGCAGACCCAGTACTTC; clone size: few; V gene: TRBV7-8; J gene: TRBJ2-5; D gene: TRBD1
CDR3 protein: CASSLDWAGPGDTQYF; CDR3 DNA: TGCGCCAGCAGCTTGGATTGGGCAGGGCCCGGAGATACGCAGTATTTT; clone size: .; V gene: TRBV5-1; J gene: TRBJ2-3; D gene: .
CDR3 protein: CASSQVLSNTEAFF; CDR3 DNA: TGCGCCAGCAGCCAAGTGCTTTCAAACACTGAAGCTTTCTTT; clone size: few; V gene: TRBV4-1; J gene: TRBJ1-1; D gene: .
CDR3 protein: CASSGTTPNEQFF; CDR3 DNA: TGTGCCAGCAGCGGGACTACCCCCAATGAGCAGTTCTTC; clone size: .; V gene: TRBV6-1; J gene: TRBJ2-1; D gene: TRBD2
CDR3 protein: CASSLWASGGETQYF; CDR3 DNA: TGTGCCAGCAGTTTATGGGCTAGCGGGGGAGAGACCCAGTACTTC; clone size: few; V gene: TRBV12-3/TRBV12-4; J gene: TRBJ2-5; D gene: TRBD2
CDR3 protein: CSATQNPYEQYF; CDR3 DNA: TGCAGTGCCACACAAAATCCCTACGAGCAGTACTTC; clone size: few; V gene: TRBV20-1; J gene: TRBJ2-7; D gene: .
CDR3 protein: CASSWGAGNTEAFF; CDR3 DNA: TGTGCCAGTAGTTGGGGGGCAGGTAACACTGAAGCTTTCTTT; clone size: few; V gene: TRBV19; J gene: TRBJ1-1; D gene: .
CDR3 protein: CASSLDSTPRNEQFF; CDR3 DNA: TGTGCCAGCAGCTTAGATTCTACCCCCCGAAATGAGCAGTTCTTC; clone size: many; V gene: TRBV7-9; J gene: TRBJ2-1; D gene: .
CDR3 protein: CASSSVQGEEAFF; CDR3 DNA: TGTGCCAGCAGCTCTGTACAGGGGGAGGAAGCTTTCTTT; clone size: few; V gene: TRBV7-3; J gene: TRBJ1-1; D gene: TRBD1
CDR3 protein: CASSQGGLGEKLFF; CDR3 DNA: TGCGCCAGCAGCCAAGGGGGCTTAGGGGAAAAACTGTTTTTT; clone size: .; V gene: TRBV5-1; J gene: TRBJ1-4; D gene: TRBD1
CDR3 protein: CASLSGTSGRTQYF; CDR3 DNA: TGTGCCAGCCTCTCCGGGACTAGCGGGAGGACCCAGTACTTC; clone size: .; V gene: TRBV6-1; J gene: TRBJ2-5; D gene: TRBD2
CDR3 protein: CASSLGPKSPLHF; CDR3 DNA: TGTGCCAGCAGCTTAGGACCCAAGTCACCCCTCCACTTT; clone size: .; V gene: TRBV7-8; J gene: TRBJ1-6; D gene: .
CDR3 protein: CASSVGGGAAGELFF; CDR3 DNA: TGTGCCAGCAGCGTAGGAGGTGGAGCCGCCGGGGAGCTGTTTTTT; clone size: few; V gene: TRBV9; J gene: TRBJ2-2; D gene: .
CDR3 protein: CASSRARAYEQYF; CDR3 DNA: TGTGCCAGCAGCCGGGCCAGGGCCTACGAGCAGTACTTC; clone size: .; V gene: TRBV2; J gene: TRBJ2-7; D gene: .
CDR3 protein: CASRNWGTSGIGTDTQYF; CDR3 DNA: TGTGCCAGCAGAAATTGGGGGACTAGCGGGATAGGGACAGATACGCAGTATTTT; clone size: .; V gene: TRBV6-5; J gene: TRBJ2-3; D gene: TRBD2
CDR3 protein: CAWSVQGSTEAFF; CDR3 DNA: TGTGCCTGGAGTGTACAGGGTTCGACTGAAGCTTTCTTT; clone size: .; V gene: TRBV30; J gene: TRBJ1-1; D gene: .
CDR3 protein: CASSIAGGPQNIQYF; CDR3 DNA: TGTGCCAGCAGCATAGCGGGGGGCCCCCAAAACATTCAGTACTTC; clone size: few; V gene: TRBV11-2; J gene: TRBJ2-4; D gene: TRBD2
CDR3 protein: CASRLAESTDTQYF; CDR3 DNA: TGTGCCAGCAGGCTAGCGGAGAGCACAGATACGCAGTATTTT; clone size: few; V gene: TRBV2; J gene: TRBJ2-3; D gene: TRBD2
CDR3 protein: CAIISYTF; CDR3 DNA: TGTGCCATCATAAGCTACACCTTC; clone size: .; V gene: TRBV10-3; J gene: TRBJ1-2; D gene: .
CDR3 protein: CASSSGLSQETQYF; CDR3 DNA: TGCGCCAGCAGCTCGGGACTGTCACAAGAGACCCAGTACTTC; clone size: .; V gene: TRBV5-1; J gene: TRBJ2-5; D gene: .
CDR3 protein: CAVGHPYGYTF; CDR3 DNA: TGTGCCGTAGGACACCCCTATGGCTACACCTTC; clone size: few; V gene: TRBV7-9; J gene: TRBJ1-2; D gene: .
CDR3 protein: CASSRGPNRGSGAGELFF; CDR3 DNA: TGCGCCAGCAGCCGGGGGCCGAACAGGGGAAGTGGGGCCGGGGAGCTGTTTTTT; clone size: .; V gene: TRBV5-1; J gene: TRBJ2-2; D gene: .
CDR3 protein: CATSDLATSSYNEQFF; CDR3 DNA: TGTGCCACCAGTGATTTGGCGACAAGCTCCTACAATGAGCAGTTCTTC; clone size: many; V gene: TRBV24-1; J gene: TRBJ2-1; D gene: .
CDR3 protein: CASKVGGAGEQFF; CDR3 DNA: TGTGCCAGCAAGGTTGGGGGGGCCGGTGAGCAGTTCTTC; clone size: .; V gene: TRBV6-6; J gene: TRBJ2-1; D gene: .
CDR3 protein: CSALAGGTDTQYF; CDR3 DNA: TGCAGTGCCCTAGCGGGGGGCACAGATACGCAGTATTTT; clone size: few; V gene: TRBV20-1; J gene: TRBJ2-3; D gene: TRBD2
CDR3 protein: CASSQEVSGQGRNTGGYTF; CDR3 DNA: TGTGCCAGCAGCCAAGAAGTTTCGGGACAGGGACGGAATACTGGTGGCTACACCTTC; clone size: few; V gene: TRBV3-1; J gene: TRBJ1-2; D gene: TRBD1
CDR3 protein: CSAARGGDLYEQYF; CDR3 DNA: TGCAGTGCTGCCAGGGGAGGTGACCTCTACGAGCAGTACTTC; clone size: few; V gene: TRBV20-1; J gene: TRBJ2-7; D gene: .